This T cell receptor beta chain appears in the sequencing data of a study of vaccination effects on CD4 cells after COVID-19. A word on this clone: Its target is not known.

Pools of viral peptides were used by the ViraFEST assay to expand antigen-specific CD4+ T cells ahead of sequencing. Upon completion of roughly ten days in culture, CD4+ T cells were isolated. The vaccine given was either BNT162b2 or mRNA-1273, in two doses. Profiled with immunoSEQ multiplex PCR; TCRdb holds only in-frame clones, not every one. The profile shows about 22,000 clones, over 60% of them singletons. The receptor was isolated from a human donor who received a COVID-19 vaccine. The sample here was CD4+ T cells from PBMCs cultured with HCoV-NL63 spike peptides, taken after COVID-19 vaccination.

Here the CDR3 reads CASSEDGATGELFF. The CDR3, as DNA: TGTGCCAGCAGTGAAGATGGGGCCACCGGGGAGCTGTTTTTT. The V gene is TRBV6-4, the J gene TRBJ2-2; perhaps TRBD1 as D (5 bases). CDR3 length equals 14 residues. Germline V CDR1 and CDR2: MRHNA, SNTAGT. Between the trimmed V and J ends, which lost 3 bases and 4 bases, there was a span of 9 bases.